This T cell receptor (beta chain) was captured in a study of blood T cells in healthy people across ages. Primed by a sample-barcoded 5' primer and a J-beta primer mix, a second PCR proceeded for about 7 to 12 cycles. Every sample produced at least 2.5 million CDR3-containing paired-end reads. TCRdb called the 5' RACE reads again in MiXCR, with one record for every CDR3 protein. Of 380,000 or so distinct CDR3 sequences detected, about half appear once; the ten largest clones hold 51%. General study points: A greater number of naive CD4+ cells and higher diversity distinguished long-lived donors from aged donors. With unsorted PBMCs, a conclusive comparison of naive versus antigen-experienced cells was not possible.

The CDR3 sequence is 15 residues long. The germline V gene encodes CDR1 DFQATT and CDR2 SNEGSKA (reference sequence). V lost 0 bases to trimming and J lost 1 base; unmatched junction nucleotides: 5. Regarding this clonotype: The target antigen is unknown.

This clonotype was obtained from a man aged 60 to 75 in good health. The chain combines TRBV20-1 with TRBJ2-5, with 7 nucleotides matching TRBD2. Sequencing was done on a sample of blood. The DNA of the CDR3 is TGCAGTGCTAGAGACTTTGCGGGAGCCCAAGAGACCCAGTACTTC. Its translation is CSARDFAGAQETQYF.